At least ten counts were recorded for the clone carrying this T cell receptor (beta chain). No antigen is known for it. The CDR3 sequence is 14 residues long. Losses at the gene ends were 8 bases for V and 9 bases for J; bases not matched to a gene: 8. This specimen comes from a study of regulatory T cells in long-lasting Graves disease. Study-level results: Persistent Graves' patients showed reduced TCR diversity versus newly diagnosed patients. Persistent disease was characterized by preferential usage of TRBV28, TRBJ1-2 and TRBJ2-5.

Through Arm-PCR of CDR3 regions and iRepertoire HTBI primers, TCR beta libraries were built. Via MiXCR, TCRdb re-called the multiplex PCR reads, giving one row per CDR3 protein. The data show some 600,000 distinct CDR3 sequences, about 16% seen once. Time point here: newly diagnosed GD, antithyroid drugs for less than 3 months. PBMC-derived RNA was used for the TCR library. These records were also assigned to another study, of T cells in Graves' hyperthyroidism and ophthalmopathy.

The specimen was peripheral blood mononuclear cells (PBMCs), collected at new diagnosis, from a patient treated with antithyroid drugs. The sequence was collected from a man aged 18-30 years with Graves disease. The chain joins TRBV12-3 or TRBV12-4 to TRBJ2-1; 12 nucleotides line up with TRBD1. The CDR3 bases are TGTGCCAGCCGTTGGGACAGGGGGCAAGGTGAGCAGTTCTTC. This codes for CASRWDRGQGEQFF.